Below are 12 T cell receptor beta chains sequenced from a single sample in a study of CD8+ T cells in alopecia areata. Documented treatment: oral pan-JAK inhibitor, 5-10 mg twice daily. Sequencing relied on a cDNA template that was reverse transcribed from extracted RNA. Assay used: immunoSEQ multiplex PCR; TCRdb lists only in-frame clones, some missing. In the table there are 170,000 or so clones, roughly 62% of which are singletons. The source material was CD8+ T cells sorted from blood, sampled at week 24, from a patient treated with tofacitinib. The receptor source for this set is a human donor with alopecia areata.

CDR3 residues: CASSQDSRTEAFF. The CDR3 DNA reads TGTGCCAGCAGCCAAGATTCCAGGACTGAAGCTTTCTTT. The rearrangement links TRBV14 to TRBJ1-1; no reliable D call. The germline V gene has CDR1 SGHDN and CDR2 FVKESK. V was clipped by 0 bases and J by 5 bases, with 7 bases between them. This CDR3 has 13 residues.

The V gene is TRBV27, the J gene TRBJ2-7, with D perhaps matching TRBD2 (6 bases). The V end was cut by 5 bases, the J end by 4 bases, with 9 bases between. The CDR3 is 12 amino acids. CDR1 is MNHEY, CDR2 SMNVEV, per germline (reference sequence). The CDR3 DNA is TGTGCCAGCAGTCCCGGGGGTTACGAGCAGTACTTC. Protein: CASSPGGYEQYF.

This chain joins TRBV4-2 and TRBJ2-1, with 9 nucleotides matching TRBD1. The trim removed 3 bases at V and 5 bases at J, leaving 8 bases unmatched. Germline V lookup: CDR1 LGHNA, CDR2 YNFKEQ. The CDR3 is made up of 16 amino acids. In DNA, the CDR3 is TGTGCCAGCAGCCAGGCTGGGACAGGGAATAACAATGAGCAGTTCTTC. Translated, it gives CASSQAGTGNNNEQFF.

The CDR3 sequence: CASSQAMGASREQYF. The CDR3 nucleotides read TGCGCCAGCAGCCAAGCCATGGGGGCCTCGAGGGAGCAGTACTTC. This sequence joins TRBV4-1 and TRBJ2-7; weak D call: TRBD1 (6 bases). Germline CDR1 MGHRA, CDR2 YSYEKL. V was shortened by 1 base and J by 7 bases, with 17 bases between the two germline ends. The CDR3 length is 15 residues.

The rearrangement joins TRBV16 to TRBJ2-5; TRBD2 is a possible D gene (5 bases). V was cut by 8 bases and J by 0 bases, with 10 bases left in between. Germline V CDR1 and CDR2: KGHSY, FQNENV. The CDR3 is 13 residues long. CDR3 protein: CASHPGNQETQYF. As DNA, the CDR3 is TGTGCCAGCCACCCCGGGAACCAAGAGACCCAGTACTTC.

This chain links TRBV15 with TRBJ2-3, with TRBD2 as a possible D gene (5 bases). Per germline, CDR1 LNHNV and CDR2 YYDKDF (reference sequence). V lost 8 bases, J lost 11 bases, and 14 bases lay in between. This CDR3 comprises 11 residues. CDR3: CATDRMGRQYF. CDR3 sequence (DNA): TGTGCCACCGACCGAATGGGGAGGCAGTATTTT.

This clone has more than one count but fewer than ten. The chain carries TRBV30 and TRBJ2-1, with D possibly TRBD2 on 6 matching bases. Trimming pared 2 bases from V and 7 bases from J, leaving 6 bases between. This CDR3 has 11 amino acids. Per germline, CDR1 GTSNPN and CDR2 SVGIG (reference sequence). CDR3: CAWSSGNEQFF. The CDR3 DNA sequence: TGTGCCTGGAGTAGCGGGAATGAGCAGTTCTTC.

This clone was found a few times. The J gene is TRBJ1-2, the V gene TRBV7-2, with D uncertain. This CDR3 has 16 residues. Trimming cost V 4 bases and J 2 bases, with 17 bases left between them. Germline assignment: CDR1 SGHTA and CDR2 FQGNSA. This CDR3 reads CASSWGLVTSNYGYTF. DNA of the CDR3: TGTGCCAGCAGCTGGGGTCTTGTAACATCAAACTATGGCTACACCTTC.

The chain couples TRBV19 to TRBJ1-2; 8 bases are shared with TRBD1. The V gene's germline CDR1 is LNHDA and CDR2 SQIVND (reference sequence). Trimming took 3 bases from V and 3 from J; bases not matched to a gene: 15. The CDR3 sequence is 18 residues long. CDR3 residues: CASSIEGLVTGEDYGYTF. In DNA, the CDR3 is TGTGCCAGTAGTATTGAGGGTCTCGTGACAGGGGAGGACTATGGCTACACCTTC.

This chain joins TRBV10-3 and TRBJ2-1; D is unresolved. V dropped 2 bases and J dropped 10 bases, with 6 bases sitting between them. Germline assignment: CDR1 ENHRY and CDR2 SYGVKD. CDR3 length: 11 residues. In DNA form, the CDR3 reads TGTGCCATCAGTGAGAATTGGGAGCAGTTCTTC. Translated, it gives CAISENWEQFF.

The chain uses TRBV30 and TRBJ1-2, with D perhaps matching TRBD1 (5 bases). Trimming pared 3 bases from V and 5 bases from J, leaving 7 bases between. The germline V gene encodes CDR1 GTSNPN and CDR2 SVGIG (reference sequence). The CDR3 totals 11 residues. In DNA form, the CDR3 reads TGTGCCTGGAGGGCAGGGTATGGCTACACCTTC. As protein: CAWRAGYGYTF. Together with reference TRBV30 and TRBJ1-2, the CDR3 gives the full variable domain: SQTIHQWPATLVQPVGSPLSLECTVEGTSNPNLYWYRQAAGRGLQLLFYSVGIGQISSEVPQNLSASRPQDRQFILSSKKLLLSDSGFYLCAWRAGYGYTFGSGTRLTVV.

The J gene is TRBJ1-5, the V gene TRBV6-6, with D unclear. Germline V CDR1 and CDR2: MNHNY, SVGAGI (reference sequence). The CDR3 covers 12 residues. Trimming removed 5 bases at V and 1 base at J, with 3 bases between. As DNA, the CDR3 is TGTGCCAGCAGTCCCAGCAATCAGCCCCAGCATTTT. Its translation: CASSPSNQPQHF.